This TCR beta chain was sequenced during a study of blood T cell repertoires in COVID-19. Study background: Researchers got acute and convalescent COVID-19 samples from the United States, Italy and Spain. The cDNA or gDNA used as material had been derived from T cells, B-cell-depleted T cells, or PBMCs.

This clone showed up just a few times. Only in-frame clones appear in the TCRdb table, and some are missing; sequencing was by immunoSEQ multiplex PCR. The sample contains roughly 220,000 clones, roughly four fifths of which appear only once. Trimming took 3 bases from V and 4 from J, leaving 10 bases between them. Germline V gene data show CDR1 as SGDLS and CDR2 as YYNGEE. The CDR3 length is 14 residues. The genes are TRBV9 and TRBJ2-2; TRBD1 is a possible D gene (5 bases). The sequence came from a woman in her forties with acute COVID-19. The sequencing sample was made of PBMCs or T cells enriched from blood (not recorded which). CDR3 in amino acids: CASSGGPSTGELFF. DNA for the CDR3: TGTGCCAGCAGCGGGGGCCCCTCCACCGGGGAGCTGTTTTTT.